This entry features one TCR beta chain sequence. Profiling relied on immunoSEQ multiplex PCR, and the TCRdb table lists in-frame clones only, not all of them. The table lists more than 75,000 clones, roughly 92% of them singletons. Germline assignment: CDR1 MNHEY and CDR2 SMNVEV (reference sequence). CDR3 length: 16 residues. V shed 0 bases and J 8 bases; nucleotides not matched to a gene: 9. These data are taken from a study of technical replicates of blood from a handful of donors. Sequences were obtained from T cells isolated from PBMCs. The sequence came from a human donor in good health. This chain uses TRBV27 with TRBJ2-1; TRBD2 aligns across 8 bases. The CDR3, as DNA: TGTGCCAGCAGTTTATCCCCGGGACTAGGGGCCCATGAGCAGTTCTTC. It specifies CASSLSPGLGAHEQFF.